A single sample is the source of the 11 T cell receptor beta chains below, sequenced in a study of blood T cell repertoires in COVID-19 (dated by TCRdb to between 2020 and 2021). Receptors were amplified or captured by the immunoSEQ multiplex PCR assay. TCRdb re-hosts the immuneACCESS table, in-frame sequences only. Its copies lack some clones; in the studies checked, an unresolved V gene accounts for under half of them, and the cause for the rest is not known. The sample records about 250,000 clones, 65% to 85% of which are singletons. The biggest ten clones account for approximately 7.9% of the sample. Material for sequencing was peripheral blood. The receptors stem from a woman aged 80 or older with acute or convalescent COVID-19.

J is TRBJ1-2 and V is TRBV1; the table's D call of TRBD1 was not tested on the DNA. TRBV1 is designated a pseudogene. CDR3 length: 15 residues. The chain's CDR3 is CTSSQDRGGGYGYTF. The CDR3 region has the DNA TGCACCAGCAGCCAAGATCGAGGGGGCGGCTATGGCTACACCTTC.

The genes are TRBV3-1 (or the pseudogene TRBV3-2) and TRBJ2-1; the match to TRBD2 covers 12 bases. V gave up 1 base and J gave up 5 bases; unmatched junction bases: 3. Germline V CDR1 and CDR2: LGHDT, YNNKEL (reference sequence). This CDR3 is 16 amino acids long. The CDR3, as DNA: TGTGCCAGCAGCCAAGCCGGGACTAGCGGGCACAATGAGCAGTTCTTC. It codes for CASSQAGTSGHNEQFF.

The V call is TRBV19, the J call TRBJ1-2; D gene uncertain. This CDR3 is built from 15 residues. Germline V CDR1 and CDR2: LNHDA, SQIVND (reference sequence). V was pared by 6 bases and J by 0 bases, with 14 bases between. CDR3 nucleotides: TGTGCCAGTAGAGGTCCGGGAGATGCTAACTATGGCTACACCTTC. Translated: CASRGPGDANYGYTF.

This clone was counted a single time. The chain is built from TRBV11-3 and TRBJ2-3; D is unclear. The germline V and J ends were trimmed by 0 bases and 0 bases, with 7 bases remaining between them. The CDR3 totals 15 residues. Looked up from germline, CDR1 is SGHNT and CDR2 is YENEEA. The CDR3 bases are TGTGCCAGCAGCTTAGAAGGCGGCAGCACAGATACGCAGTATTTT. Protein sequence: CASSLEGGSTDTQYF.

The V and J genes are TRBV5-1 and TRBJ1-3; D unresolved. The germline V gene encodes CDR1 SGHRS and CDR2 YFSETQ. V shed 0 bases and J shed 2 bases, with 12 bases lying between them. The CDR3 contains 16 residues. The CDR3 DNA is TGCGCCAGCAGCTTGGAATTCAGGAACGCTGGAAACACCATATATTTT. Its protein product is CASSLEFRNAGNTIYF.

The V and J genes are TRBV5-5 and TRBJ1-2; TRBD1 matches 8 bases. The CDR3 loop spans 14 amino acids. The germline V gene encodes CDR1 SGHKS and CDR2 YYEKEE (reference sequence). V lost 4 bases and J lost 0; bases outside the gene matches: 2. In DNA, the CDR3 is TGTGCCAGCAGCCGGGACAGGCCTAACTATGGCTACACCTTC. The encoded protein is CASSRDRPNYGYTF.

The V and J genes are TRBV6-5 and TRBJ1-4; 8 positions agree with TRBD1. With V trimmed by 6 bases and J by 6 bases, 9 bases remained unmatched. CDR1 and CDR2 (germline): MNHEY, SVGAGI. The CDR3 is 15 amino acids. As DNA, the CDR3 is TGTGCCAGCAGAACCCAGGGGGCGCGGGATGAAAAACTGTTTTTT. This sequence encodes CASRTQGARDEKLFF.

The V call is TRBV7-9, the J call TRBJ2-2; 8 nucleotides agree with TRBD1. With 6 bases clipped from V and 5 bases from J, the junction kept 2 bases outside the gene matches. This CDR3 comprises 13 residues. Germline CDR1 SEHNR, CDR2 FQNEAQ (reference sequence). CDR3 amino acids: CASRGQGTGELFF. The CDR3 DNA reads as TGTGCCAGCAGAGGACAGGGAACCGGGGAGCTGTTTTTT. Based on the CDR3 plus reference TRBV7-9 and TRBJ2-2, the full variable domain is DTGVSQNPRHKITKRGQNVTFRCDPISEHNRLYWYRQTLGQGPEFLTYFQNEAQLEKSRLLSDRFSAERPKGSFSTLEIQRTEQGDSAMYLCASRGQGTGELFFGEGSRLTVL.

This clone turned up a few times. The chain recombines TRBV6-5 with TRBJ1-2, with 7 bases that match TRBD1. The CDR3 has 15 amino acids. V shed 4 bases and J 5 bases; nucleotides not matched to a gene: 10. CDR1 is MNHEY and CDR2 is SVGAGI in the germline V gene. CDR3 region: CASSSLVETGYGYTF. The CDR3 DNA reads as TGTGCCAGCAGTTCCCTAGTGGAGACAGGGTATGGCTACACCTTC.

The gene calls are TRBV5-1 and TRBJ2-3; the match to TRBD2 covers 7 bases. The CDR3 runs to 16 residues. CDR1 and CDR2 from the germline V gene are SGHRS and YFSETQ. J was trimmed by 2 bases and V by 4 bases; bases with no gene match: 10. CDR3 DNA: TGCGCCAGCAGCCCCCTGTCAAGCGGGACCACAGATACGCAGTATTTT. Translated: CASSPLSSGTTDTQYF.

The chain recombines TRBV3-1 (or the pseudogene TRBV3-2) with TRBJ1-1; possible D gene TRBD1, 5 bases. V was trimmed by 2 bases and J by 7 bases, leaving 14 bases between them. Per germline, CDR1 LGHDT and CDR2 YNNKEL (reference sequence). The CDR3 loop spans 14 amino acids. The CDR3 spells CASSQNGGKGEAFF. CDR3 nucleotide sequence: TGTGCCAGCAGCCAAAACGGGGGAAAGGGTGAAGCTTTCTTT.